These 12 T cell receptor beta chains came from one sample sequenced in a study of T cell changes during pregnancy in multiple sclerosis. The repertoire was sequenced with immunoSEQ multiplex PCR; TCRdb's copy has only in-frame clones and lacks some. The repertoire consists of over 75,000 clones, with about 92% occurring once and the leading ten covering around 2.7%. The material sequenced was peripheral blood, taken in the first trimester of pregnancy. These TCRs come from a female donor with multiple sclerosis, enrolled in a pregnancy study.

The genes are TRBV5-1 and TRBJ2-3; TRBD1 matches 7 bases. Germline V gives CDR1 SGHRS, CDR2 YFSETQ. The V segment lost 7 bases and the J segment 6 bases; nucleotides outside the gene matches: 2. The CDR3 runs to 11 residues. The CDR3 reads CASRRGDTQYF. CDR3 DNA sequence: TGCGCCAGCCGCAGGGGGGATACGCAGTATTTT.

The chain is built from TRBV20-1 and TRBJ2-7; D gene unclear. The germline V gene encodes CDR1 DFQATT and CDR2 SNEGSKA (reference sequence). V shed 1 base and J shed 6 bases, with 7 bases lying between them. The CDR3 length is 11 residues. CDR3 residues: CSARGGGEQYF. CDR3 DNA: TGCAGTGCTAGAGGAGGCGGCGAGCAGTACTTC.

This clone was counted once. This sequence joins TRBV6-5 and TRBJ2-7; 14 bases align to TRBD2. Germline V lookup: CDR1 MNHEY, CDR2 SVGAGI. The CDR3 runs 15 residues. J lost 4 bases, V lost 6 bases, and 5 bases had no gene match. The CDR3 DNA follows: TGTGCCAGCAGCGGGACTAGCGGGAGTAAGTACGAGCAGTACTTC. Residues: CASSGTSGSKYEQYF.

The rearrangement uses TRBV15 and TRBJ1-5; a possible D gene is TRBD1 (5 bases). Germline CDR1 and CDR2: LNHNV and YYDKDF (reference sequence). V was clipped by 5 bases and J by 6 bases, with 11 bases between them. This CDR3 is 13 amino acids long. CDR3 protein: CATSWGDLQPQHF. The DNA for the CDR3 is TGTGCCACCAGCTGGGGGGACCTTCAGCCCCAGCATTTT.

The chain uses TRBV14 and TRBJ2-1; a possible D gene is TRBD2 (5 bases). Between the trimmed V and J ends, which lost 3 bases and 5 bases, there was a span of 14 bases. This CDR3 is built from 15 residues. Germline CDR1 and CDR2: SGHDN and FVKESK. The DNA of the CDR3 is TGTGCCAGCAGCCAGAAAGCGGTGATTAACAATGAGCAGTTCTTC. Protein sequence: CASSQKAVINNEQFF.

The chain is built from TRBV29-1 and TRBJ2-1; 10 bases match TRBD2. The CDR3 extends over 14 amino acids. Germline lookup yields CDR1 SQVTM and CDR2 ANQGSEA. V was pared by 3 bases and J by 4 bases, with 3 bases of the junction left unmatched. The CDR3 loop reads CSVDQTSGYNEQFF. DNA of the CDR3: TGCAGCGTTGACCAGACTAGCGGGTACAATGAGCAGTTCTTC.

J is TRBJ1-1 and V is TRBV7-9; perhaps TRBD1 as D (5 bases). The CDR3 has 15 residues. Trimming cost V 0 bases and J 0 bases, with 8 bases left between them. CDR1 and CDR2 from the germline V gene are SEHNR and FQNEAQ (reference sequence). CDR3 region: CASSLATAMNTEAFF. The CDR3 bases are TGTGCCAGCAGCTTAGCGACAGCCATGAACACTGAAGCTTTCTTT.

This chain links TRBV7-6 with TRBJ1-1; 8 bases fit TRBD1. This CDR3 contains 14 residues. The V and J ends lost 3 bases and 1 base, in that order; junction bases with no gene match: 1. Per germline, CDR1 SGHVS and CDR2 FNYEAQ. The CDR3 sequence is CASSFGQGNTEAFF. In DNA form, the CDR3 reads TGTGCCAGCAGCTTTGGACAGGGGAACACTGAAGCTTTCTTT. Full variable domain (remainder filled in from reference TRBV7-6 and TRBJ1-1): GAGVSQSPRYKVTKRGQDVALRCDPISGHVSLYWYRQALGQGPEFLTYFNYEAQQDKSGLPNDRFSAERPEGSISTLTIQRTEQRDSAMYRCASSFGQGNTEAFFGQGTRLTVV.

CDR3 DNA: TGTGCCAGCAGGCGCGGGAGGGTAAATGAGCAGTTCTTC. Translating it yields CASRRGRVNEQFF. The gene calls are TRBV7-2 and TRBJ2-1; 9 bases line up with TRBD2. CDR3 size: 13 residues. The germline V gene encodes CDR1 SGHTA and CDR2 FQGNSA. Unmatched junction bases numbered 4, after V lost 6 bases and J lost 7 bases. The variable domain in full, with the rest retrieved from reference TRBV7-2 and TRBJ2-1, is GAGVSQSPSNKVTEKGKDVELRCDPISGHTALYWYRQSLGQGLEFLIYFQGNSAPDKSGLPSDRFSAERTGGSVSTLTIQRTQQEDSAVYLCASRRGRVNEQFFGPGTRLTVL.

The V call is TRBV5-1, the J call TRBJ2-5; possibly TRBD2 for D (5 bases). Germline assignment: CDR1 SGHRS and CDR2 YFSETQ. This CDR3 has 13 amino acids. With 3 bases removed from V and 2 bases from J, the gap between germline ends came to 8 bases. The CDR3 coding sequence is TGCGCCAGCAGCTGGGAGACGCAAGAGACCCAGTACTTC. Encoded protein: CASSWETQETQYF.

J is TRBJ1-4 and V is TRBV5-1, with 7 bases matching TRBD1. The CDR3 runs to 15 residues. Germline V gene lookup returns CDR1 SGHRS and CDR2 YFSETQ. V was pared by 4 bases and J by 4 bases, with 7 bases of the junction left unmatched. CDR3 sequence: CASSGGQPFNEKLFF. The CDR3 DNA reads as TGCGCCAGCAGCGGGGGACAGCCATTTAATGAAAAACTGTTTTTT.

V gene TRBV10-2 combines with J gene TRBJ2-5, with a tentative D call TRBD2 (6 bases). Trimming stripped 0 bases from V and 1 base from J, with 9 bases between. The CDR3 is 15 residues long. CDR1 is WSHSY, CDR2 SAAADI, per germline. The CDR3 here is CASSESTSPQETQYF. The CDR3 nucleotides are TGCGCCAGCAGTGAGTCGACTAGTCCCCAAGAGACCCAGTACTTC.